This T cell receptor beta chain was captured in a study of T cells in Graves' hyperthyroidism and ophthalmopathy. This clonotype was counted many times. Uncontrolled infection, other autoimmune disease, pregnancy and lactation each barred patients from inclusion. Clinicians diagnosed patients from clinical symptoms, serum thyroxine and TRAb, thyroid ultrasound and orbital computed tomography. Fresh peripheral blood, 7.5 to 10 ml of it, supplied the PBMCs. It was RNA transcripts that yielded the amplified TCR beta CDR3 regions. TCR CDR3 underwent first-round RT-PCR with the HTBI primer set. Via MiXCR, TCRdb re-called the multiplex PCR reads, giving one row per CDR3 protein. The data contain hundreds of thousands of distinct CDR3 sequences, about 14% of them singletons. Germline CDR1 and CDR2: DFQATT and SNEGSKA (reference sequence). Deletions cut 1 base from V and 9 bases from J, with 15 bases between. The CDR3 length is 13 residues.

Sample: blood. The clonotype was recovered from a man aged 50 or older with Graves' ophthalmopathy. This sequence joins TRBV20-1 and TRBJ2-5; a possible D gene is TRBD1 (5 bases). The CDR3 loop reads CSARARQLWAQYF. Written as DNA, the CDR3 is TGCAGTGCTAGAGCAAGACAGCTATGGGCCCAGTACTTC.